These T cell receptor beta chains were read from a single sample in a study of blood T cell repertoires in COVID-19. Sequencing used immunoSEQ multiplex PCR; TCRdb keeps in-frame clones, though not all of them. Seen here are around 260,000 clones, just over 90% observed once, and the top ten hold around 2%. The sequencing sample was made of peripheral blood. The source is a woman in her twenties or thirties with COVID-19, enrolled during active disease. Both conserved end residues are part of each CDR3. Each record gives: D gene, V gene, CDR3 length, J gene, clone size, CDR3 DNA, CDR3 protein. The D gene is left open where the match is weak. Only part of the rows carry a size: once, few, many, or a class if the clone is expanded.

>NA|TRBV5-1|14|TRBJ1-1|once
TGCGCCAGCACCGACGGGGTTTGGGGCACTGAAGCTTTCTTT
CASTDGVWGTEAFF
>TRBD1|TRBV19|14|TRBJ1-2|NA
TGTGCCAGTAGTAGGGACAGGGATATATATGGCTACACCTTC
CASSRDRDIYGYTF
>TRBD1|TRBV28|16|TRBJ1-4|NA
TGTGCCAGCAGTCACAGGGGGGCTGGACCTAATGAAAAACTGTTTTTT
CASSHRGAGPNEKLFF
>TRBD2|TRBV7-8|20|TRBJ2-5|NA
TGTGCCAGCAGCTTAAGTCGTGGGGCCGGGACTAGCGAGGTAAAAGAGACCCAGTACTTC
CASSLSRGAGTSEVKETQYF
>NA|TRBV27|15|TRBJ1-1|once
TGTGCCAGCAGTTTATCGGGGCAGTTGAACACTGAAGCTTTCTTT
CASSLSGQLNTEAFF
>TRBD2|TRBV5-1|15|TRBJ2-1|NA
TGCGCCAGCAGCTTGGGTAGCGGGAGGTTGGGAGAGCAGTTCTTC
CASSLGSGRLGEQFF
>NA|TRBV30|13|TRBJ1-1|NA
TGTGCCTGGAGACGGGGTATGAACACTGAAGCTTTCTTT
CAWRRGMNTEAFF
>TRBD1|TRBV5-4|15|TRBJ1-2|NA
TGTGCCAGCAGCATCGACCGACAGGGATTGTATGGCTACACCTTC
CASSIDRQGLYGYTF
>NA|TRBV3-1/TRBV3-2|15|TRBJ1-3|NA
TGTGCCAGCAGGCGAGCCGGTCCTTCTGGAAACACCATATATTTT
CASRRAGPSGNTIYF
>NA|TRBV5-1|13|TRBJ1-3|NA
TGCGCCAGCACCGACACCTCTGGAAACACCATATATTTT
CASTDTSGNTIYF
>TRBD1|TRBV5-1|15|TRBJ1-5|NA
TGCGCCAGCAGCTTTGGACAGGGGGAGAATCAGCCCCAGCATTTT
CASSFGQGENQPQHF
>TRBD2|TRBV9|15|TRBJ2-1|NA
TGTGCCAGCAGCGCAAATGGGGGGGTCTACAATGAGCAGTTCTTC
CASSANGGVYNEQFF
>NA|TRBV5-4|16|TRBJ1-1|NA
TGTGCCAGCAGCTTGGACCGGGACATTACGAACACTGAAGCTTTCTTT
CASSLDRDITNTEAFF
>NA|TRBV2|12|TRBJ2-3|once
TGTGCCAGCAATACTAATCCGGATACGCAGTATTTT
CASNTNPDTQYF
>NA|TRBV5-8|15|TRBJ2-7|NA
TGTGCCAGCAGCTTGGCCTTGACAGGATCCTACGAGCAGTACTTC
CASSLALTGSYEQYF
>TRBD1|TRBV19|15|TRBJ1-5|NA
TGTGCCAGTACCACAAGCAGGACAGGGGGCAAGCCCCAGCATTTT
CASTTSRTGGKPQHF
>TRBD2|TRBV6-2/TRBV6-3|15|TRBJ2-1|NA
TGTGCCAGCAGTACCGCGGGACTACCCTACAATGAGCAGTTCTTC
CASSTAGLPYNEQFF
>TRBD2|TRBV27|14|TRBJ2-1|many
TGTGCCAGCAGTTTCGGGGGGGGACACAATGAGCAGTTCTTC
CASSFGGGHNEQFF
>NA|TRBV20-1|11|TRBJ1-2|NA
TGCAGTGCTAGACCGGACTATGGCTACACCTTC
CSARPDYGYTF
>NA|TRBV27|15|TRBJ1-6|NA
TGTGCCAGCAGTTTGAAGGACTGGGGTAATTCACCCCTCCACTTT
CASSLKDWGNSPLHF
>TRBD2|TRBV5-4|15|TRBJ2-2|NA
TGTGCCAGCAGCTACCGGGGGGGATACACCGGGGAGCTGTTTTTT
CASSYRGGYTGELFF
>TRBD2|TRBV5-4|14|TRBJ2-7|NA
TGTGCCAGCAGCTTGGCTAGCGGCTCCTACGAGCAGTACTTC
CASSLASGSYEQYF
>TRBD2|TRBV11-2|16|TRBJ2-1|NA
TGTGCCAGCAGCTTAGACCTAGCGGGGGCCTACAATGAGCAGTTCTTC
CASSLDLAGAYNEQFF
>TRBD2|TRBV15|21|TRBJ2-1|NA
TGTGCCACCAGCAGCACCGGGGGACTAGCGGGACACCTCGGCTCCTACAATGAGCAGTTCTTC
CATSSTGGLAGHLGSYNEQFF
>NA|TRBV28|13|TRBJ1-1|NA
TGTGCCAGCAGGACTCGGGGGTGGTCGGGTGCTTTCTTT
CASRTRGWSGAFF
>TRBD1|TRBV27|14|TRBJ2-7|NA
TGTGCCAGCAGTCCCCAGGGACAGGGAACCGAGCAGTACTTC
CASSPQGQGTEQYF
>TRBD1|TRBV5-6|16|TRBJ2-2|NA
TGTGCCAGCAGCGCGGGGACAGGGGGAGGAACCGGGGAGCTGTTTTTT
CASSAGTGGGTGELFF
>TRBD2|TRBV3-1/TRBV3-2|15|TRBJ2-7|once
TGTGCCAGCAGCCAGACTAGCGGGAGTTACTACGAGCAGTACTTC
CASSQTSGSYYEQYF
>NA|TRBV2|18|TRBJ1-5|NA
TGTGCCAGCAGTCTATCCCGGGAAGATAGGAATAGCAATCAGCCCCAGCATTTT
CASSLSREDRNSNQPQHF
>NA|TRBV27|14|TRBJ1-1|NA
TGTGCCAGCAGTTTTGAGGGGGGGCACACTGAAGCTTTCTTT
CASSFEGGHTEAFF
>NA|TRBV9|11|TRBJ2-2|NA
TGTGCCAGCAGCGACGGGGGGGAGCTGTTTTTT
CASSDGGELFF
>TRBD1|TRBV7-9|15|TRBJ1-4|NA
TGTGCCAGCAGCAGAAGACAGGGTGGTGATGAAAAACTGTTTTTT
CASSRRQGGDEKLFF
>TRBD2|TRBV11-2|18|TRBJ2-3|NA
TGTGCCAGCAGCTACTGGACTAGCGGATTCTCTAGCACAGATACGCAGTATTTT
CASSYWTSGFSSTDTQYF
>TRBD2|TRBV7-9|16|TRBJ2-1|NA
TGTGCCAGCAGCACTAGCGGGAGGGCTCCCTACAATGAGCAGTTCTTC
CASSTSGRAPYNEQFF
>NA|TRBV29-1|12|TRBJ2-5|NA
TGCAGCGTTGAGGTCAGCGGTGAGACCCAGTACTTC
CSVEVSGETQYF
>TRBD2|TRBV7-9|16|TRBJ2-2|NA
TGTGCCAGCAGCCCCAAGAGCGGGGTCAACACCGGGGAGCTGTTTTTT
CASSPKSGVNTGELFF
>NA|TRBV9|16|TRBJ1-1|NA
TGTGCCAGCAGCGCCTTTGTGGGGGCGGTGAACACTGAAGCTTTCTTT
CASSAFVGAVNTEAFF
>TRBD1|TRBV30|16|TRBJ1-1|NA
TGTGCCGGCACGGGAAGGACAGGGGGTGTGTCCACTGAAGCTTTCTTT
CAGTGRTGGVSTEAFF
>NA|TRBV19|15|TRBJ2-2|NA
TGTGCCAGTAGTTTTAGACTGGGCGGGACCGGGGAGCTGTTTTTT
CASSFRLGGTGELFF
>TRBD2|TRBV5-5|15|TRBJ2-3|NA
TGTGCCAGCAGCCGGACTAGCGGGCGCGCAGATACGCAGTATTTT
CASSRTSGRADTQYF
>NA|TRBV5-1|15|TRBJ1-5|once
TGCGCCCGCAGTCCCGAGGGGGGGGTAGGTCAGCCCCAGCATTTT
CARSPEGGVGQPQHF
>TRBD1|TRBV6-5|12|TRBJ1-2|NA
TGTGCCACACGTCAGGGGGCGCGTGGCTACACCTTC
CATRQGARGYTF
>NA|TRBV3-1/TRBV3-2|17|TRBJ2-3|NA
TGTGCCAGCAGCCAAGTTCCTAGCGAGACTAGCACAGATACGCAGTATTTT
CASSQVPSETSTDTQYF
>TRBD2|TRBV5-6|16|TRBJ2-7|NA
TGTGCCAGCAGCTTACGACTAGCGGGAGAATGGTACGAGCAGTACTTC
CASSLRLAGEWYEQYF
>NA|TRBV25-1|13|TRBJ2-4|NA
TGTGCCAGCAGTGGGGCAGGCAAAAACATTCAGTACTTC
CASSGAGKNIQYF
>TRBD2|TRBV11-3|16|TRBJ2-5|NA
TGTGCCAGCAGCTTAGACGGGACTAGCGGACAAGAGACCCAGTACTTC
CASSLDGTSGQETQYF
>TRBD2|TRBV3-1/TRBV3-2|21|TRBJ2-3|NA
TGTGCCAGCAGCCAAGATATAGGGACTAGCGGGAGAAGTGGGAGGACAGATACGCAGTATTTT
CASSQDIGTSGRSGRTDTQYF
>NA|TRBV18|15|TRBJ1-1|NA
TGTGCCAGCTCACCAAGGGTTCTGGCGGGCACTGAAGCTTTCTTT
CASSPRVLAGTEAFF
>TRBD1|TRBV10-3|13|TRBJ1-1|NA
TGTGCCGCCAGGGACAGGGTGGTCACTGAAGCTTTCTTT
CAARDRVVTEAFF
>NA|TRBV5-4|15|TRBJ1-1|once
TGTGCCACCACCGGACCCCGTACAGGGAACACTGAAGCTTTCTTT
CATTGPRTGNTEAFF
>TRBD1|TRBV5-1|14|TRBJ1-1|NA
TGCGCCAGCAGCTGGTCCGGGACAGGCGAAGAAGCTTTCTTT
CASSWSGTGEEAFF